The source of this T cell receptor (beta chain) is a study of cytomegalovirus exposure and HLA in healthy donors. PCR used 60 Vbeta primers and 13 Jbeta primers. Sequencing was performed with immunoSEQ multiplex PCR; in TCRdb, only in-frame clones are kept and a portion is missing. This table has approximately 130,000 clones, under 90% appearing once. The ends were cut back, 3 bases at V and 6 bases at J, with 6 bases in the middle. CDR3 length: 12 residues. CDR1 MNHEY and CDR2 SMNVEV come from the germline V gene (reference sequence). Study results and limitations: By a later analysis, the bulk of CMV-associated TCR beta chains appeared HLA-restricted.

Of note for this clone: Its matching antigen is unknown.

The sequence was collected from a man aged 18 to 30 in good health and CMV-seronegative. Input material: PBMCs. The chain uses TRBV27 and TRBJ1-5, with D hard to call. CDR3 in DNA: TGTGCCAGCAGTTTGACGGGTCAGCCCCAGCATTTT. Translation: CASSLTGQPQHF.